This T cell receptor (beta chain) stems from a study of spatial heterogeneity in lung cancer. The wider study: As counted in raw reads, each unique TCR and UMI combination appeared more than ten times on average.

Stated time point: sample taken at primary tumor resection. Unsorted whole RNA of tumor, nontumor lung or frozen PBMC was sequenced. Patients with untreated early-stage non-small cell lung cancer, numbering more than 55, were the donors. In TCRdb, the 5' RACE reads were re-called with MiXCR into one record per CDR3 protein. The sample contains fewer than 55,000 distinct CDR3 sequences, less than 8.5% of which appear only once. In regard to this clonotype: Its antigen is unknown.

General study findings and limits: At resection, ubiquitous expanded tumor TCRs appeared in blood more than at follow-up.

Sequencing was performed on PBMCs, taken at surgery. This receptor was obtained from a female donor with early-stage non-small cell lung cancer.

This chain's CDR3 is CASSPGWGAGGEWAQYF. CDR3 bases: TGTGCCAGCAGCCCGGGATGGGGGGCGGGTGGTGAGTGGGCGCAGTATTTT. This sequence joins TRBV7-2 and TRBJ2-3; either TRBD1 or TRBD2 may supply D (6 bases each). V was trimmed by 5 bases and J by 10 bases, leaving 28 bases between them. Germline-derived CDR1 and CDR2 are SGHTA and FQGNSA. The CDR3 runs to 17 residues.